Listed here are 22 T cell receptor beta chains from one sample, sequenced in a study of cytomegalovirus exposure and HLA in healthy donors. This PCR relied on a set of 60 Vbeta primers and 13 Jbeta primers. The protocol was immunoSEQ multiplex PCR, while the TCRdb copy is restricted to in-frame clones and leaves out a portion. The sample records some 110,000 clones, roughly three quarters being singletons. Sequencing was carried out using PBMCs. The receptors here all came from a man aged 25 to 40 in good health and CMV-seronegative.

The gene calls are TRBV4-3 and TRBJ2-7; 10 nucleotides align to TRBD2. This CDR3 is built from 14 residues. Looked up from germline, CDR1 is LGHNA and CDR2 is YSLEER. J gave up 6 bases and V 0 bases, and 2 bases lay outside the gene matches. The CDR3 DNA reads as TGCGCCAGCAGCCAAGATTTAGCGGGGGGCGAGCAGTACTTC. Translating it yields CASSQDLAGGEQYF.

This clone has a handful of counts. The chain is built from TRBV9 and TRBJ1-3; TRBD1 aligns across 9 bases. There are 15 residues in the CDR3. Germline values: CDR1 SGDLS, CDR2 YYNGEE. With V trimmed by 2 bases and J by 4 bases, 4 bases remained unmatched. Here the CDR3 DNA reads TGTGCCAGCAGCGTCGGACAGGGGCCCGGAAACACCATATATTTT. Protein product: CASSVGQGPGNTIYF.

The chain employs TRBV5-8 and TRBJ2-1, with D possibly being TRBD1 (6 bases). Trimming took 6 bases from V and 1 from J, leaving 17 bases between them. The germline V gene encodes CDR1 SGHTS and CDR2 YDEGEE. CDR3 length: 16 residues. Here the CDR3 DNA reads TGTGCCAGCAACCAGCTTCAGGGGCTTTCCTACAATGAGCAGTTCTTC. It codes for CASNQLQGLSYNEQFF.

The chain joins TRBV5-5 to TRBJ1-1; possible D gene TRBD1, 5 bases. V lost 1 base to trimming and J lost 8 bases, with 12 bases between them. The CDR3 consists of 13 residues. CDR1 is SGHKS, CDR2 YYEKEE, per germline (reference sequence). In DNA, the CDR3 is TGTGCCAGCAGCTTGCTCTGGGGCCTAGAAGCTTTCTTT. Protein: CASSLLWGLEAFF.

The V and J genes are TRBV6-6 and TRBJ2-7, with D maybe TRBD2 (6 bases). This CDR3 has 15 amino acids. Deletions cut 3 bases from V and 2 bases from J, with 14 bases between. Germline V gene data show CDR1 as MNHNY and CDR2 as SVGAGI (reference sequence). CDR3 loop: CASSYKSGSTYEQYF. The CDR3 DNA follows: TGTGCCAGCAGTTATAAGAGCGGGTCGACCTACGAGCAGTACTTC.

This clone was observed a single time. The genes are TRBV10-3 and TRBJ2-7; 11 bases fit TRBD1. The CDR3 has 15 residues. The V gene's germline CDR1 is ENHRY and CDR2 SYGVKD. V trimming: 6 bases; J trimming: 0 bases; junction bases outside the gene matches: 4. The CDR3 loop is CAISPGTGGSYEQYF. The CDR3 DNA follows: TGTGCCATCAGCCCCGGGACAGGGGGCTCCTACGAGCAGTACTTC.

The V call is TRBV7-2, the J call TRBJ2-3; TRBD2 aligns across 7 bases. The CDR3 is 15 residues long. After removal of 5 bases from V and 5 bases from J, the junction contained 10 bases not matched to a gene. The germline CDR1 and CDR2 sequences are SGHTA and FQGNSA. CDR3 loop: CASSPRRAGEDTQYF. CDR3 coding DNA: TGTGCCAGCAGCCCTAGGCGCGCGGGAGAAGATACGCAGTATTTT.

This sequence joins TRBV27 and TRBJ1-2; D is ambiguous. This CDR3 region has 14 residues. The germline CDR1 and CDR2 sequences are MNHEY and SMNVEV (reference sequence). Trimming removed 2 bases at V and 0 bases at J, with 7 bases between. Written as DNA, the CDR3 is TGTGCCAGCAGTTTAAGAGGGTCTAACTATGGCTACACCTTC. This gives the protein CASSLRGSNYGYTF.

This clone was seen only a few times. The DNA for the CDR3 is TGTGCCAGCAGTCGGGACAGGGGGGAAGAGACCCAGTACTTC. It translates to CASSRDRGEETQYF. J is TRBJ2-5 and V is TRBV4-2; TRBD1 matches at 11 bases. The CDR3 loop spans 14 amino acids. Trimming took 6 bases from V and 3 from J; bases not matched to a gene: 3. CDR1 is LGHNA, CDR2 YNFKEQ, per germline.

This chain joins TRBV7-2 and TRBJ2-5; D gene unclear. V was clipped by 5 bases and J by 2 bases, with 12 bases between them. The CDR3 is 14 residues long. Germline V gives CDR1 SGHTA, CDR2 FQGNSA. The CDR3, as DNA: TGTGCCAGCAGCCCAGGTCCGAGTCAAGAGACCCAGTACTTC. Translating it yields CASSPGPSQETQYF. The full variable domain, with the rest looked up from reference TRBV7-2 and TRBJ2-5, is GAGVSQSPSNKVTEKGKDVELRCDPISGHTALYWYRQSLGQGLEFLIYFQGNSAPDKSGLPSDRFSAERTGGSVSTLTIQRTQQEDSAVYLCASSPGPSQETQYFGPGTRLLVL.

This clone occurred a few times. V gene TRBV5-1 combines with J gene TRBJ2-5; 8 nucleotides match TRBD2. The V and J ends lost 5 bases and 5 bases, in that order; junction bases with no gene match: 11. The CDR3 sequence is 15 residues long. Germline CDR1 and CDR2: SGHRS and YFSETQ. CDR3: CASRSGRASSETQYF. The CDR3 DNA is TGCGCCAGCAGGTCCGGGAGGGCCTCATCGGAGACCCAGTACTTC.

V is TRBV30 and J is TRBJ2-3, with 7 bases matching TRBD2. V was clipped by 0 bases and J by 6 bases; unmatched bases: 6. CDR3 length: 14 residues. Germline V gene lookup returns CDR1 GTSNPN and CDR2 SVGIG (reference sequence). The chain's CDR3 is CAWSVGSGTDTQYF. The CDR3 bases are TGTGCCTGGAGTGTAGGCAGCGGGACCGATACGCAGTATTTT.

The chain employs TRBV9 and TRBJ2-5; D gene ambiguous. The CDR3 contains 15 residues. The germline V gene encodes CDR1 SGDLS and CDR2 YYNGEE. Trimming took off 0 bases at V and 5 bases at J, with 14 bases between the two ends. The CDR3 reads CASSVGAGDEETQYF. The DNA of the CDR3 is TGTGCCAGCAGCGTAGGGGCCGGTGATGAGGAGACCCAGTACTTC.

V and J are TRBV5-1 and TRBJ2-2; D possibly corresponds to TRBD2 (6 bases). The CDR3 has 15 residues. Germline V CDR1 and CDR2: SGHRS, YFSETQ. Trimming took off 0 bases at V and 6 bases at J, with 12 bases between the two ends. The CDR3 loop reads CASSLAGGAPGELFF. The CDR3 DNA sequence: TGCGCCAGCAGCTTGGCCGGGGGTGCCCCCGGGGAGCTGTTTTTT. Looking up the rest from reference TRBV5-1 and TRBJ2-2 gives the full variable domain: KAGVTQTPRYLIKTRGQQVTLSCSPISGHRSVSWYQQTPGQGLQFLFEYFSETQRNKGNFPGRFSGRQFSNSRSEMNVSTLELGDSALYLCASSLAGGAPGELFFGEGSRLTVL.

The sample holds one count of this clone. The chain has TRBV7-3 and TRBJ2-1; 7 nucleotides agree with TRBD2. Per germline, CDR1 SGHTA and CDR2 FQGTGA. The V and J ends lost 5 bases and 9 bases, in that order; junction bases with no gene match: 13. The length of the CDR3 is 15 residues. This CDR3 reads CASSHRGGSHSEQFF. In nucleotides, the CDR3 is TGTGCCAGCAGCCATCGGGGCGGGAGTCACAGTGAGCAGTTCTTC.

This clone has only a few counts. V and J are TRBV5-1 and TRBJ2-1; no reliable D call. Deletions cut 3 bases from V and 9 bases from J, with 10 bases between. The CDR3 extends over 12 amino acids. From germline, CDR1 is SGHRS and CDR2 YFSETQ. CDR3 sequence (DNA): TGCGCCAGCAGCTCCATACGCAGTGAGCAGTTCTTC. The encoded protein is CASSSIRSEQFF.

In this sample, this clone turned up a few times. This chain uses TRBV9 with TRBJ1-2; 8 bases line up with TRBD1. Germline CDR1 and CDR2: SGDLS and YYNGEE. The CDR3 runs to 15 residues. V was clipped by 3 bases and J by 5 bases; unmatched bases: 9. Here the CDR3 DNA reads TGTGCCAGCAGCGGGCCACAGGGGGTACTATATGGCTACACCTTC. This codes for CASSGPQGVLYGYTF. Drawing the rest from reference TRBV9 and TRBJ1-2, the complete variable domain is DSGVTQTPKHLITATGQRVTLRCSPRSGDLSVYWYQQSLDQGLQFLIQYYNGEERAKGNILERFSAQQFPDLHSELNLSSLELGDSALYFCASSGPQGVLYGYTFGSGTRLTVV.

The rearrangement joins TRBV7-9 to TRBJ2-3; TRBD1 might be the D (7 bases). This CDR3 region has 13 residues. Per germline, CDR1 SEHNR and CDR2 FQNEAQ (reference sequence). V lost 5 bases to trimming and J lost 6 bases, with 12 bases between them. For the CDR3, the DNA is TGTGCCAGCAGCCTGGAGGGGGCGGATACGCAGTATTTT. It is translated as CASSLEGADTQYF.

The gene calls are TRBV7-9 and TRBJ2-5; D may be TRBD2 (6 bases). The CDR3 runs 13 residues. In germline, CDR1 is SEHNR, CDR2 FQNEAQ (reference sequence). Trimming stripped 8 bases from V and 5 bases from J, with 15 bases between. Here the CDR3 DNA reads TGTGCCAGCCTAGCTGGAGGGACCGAGACCCAGTACTTC. Translating it yields CASLAGGTETQYF.

This rearrangement joins TRBV11-3 to TRBJ2-5; 8 nucleotides agree with TRBD1. The CDR3 is made up of 17 amino acids. Trimming cost V 8 bases and J 1 base; bases outside gene matches: 15. Looked up from germline, CDR1 is SGHNT and CDR2 is YENEEA. CDR3 DNA sequence: TGTGCCAGCCTCAGAGCCGGACAGGGAACACTCCAAGAGACCCAGTACTTC. It yields the protein CASLRAGQGTLQETQYF.

The chain employs TRBV19 and TRBJ1-1; D may be TRBD1 (6 bases). The germline CDR1 and CDR2 sequences are LNHDA and SQIVND (reference sequence). The ends were cut back, 5 bases at V and 8 bases at J, with 18 bases in the middle. The CDR3 covers 14 residues. CDR3 DNA: TGTGCCAGTAGTCGTTCTTCCGGGACAACGGAAGCTTTCTTT. As protein: CASSRSSGTTEAFF.

This clone came up once. The rearrangement links TRBV7-9 to TRBJ2-5, with 11 bases matching TRBD2. The germline V gene has CDR1 SEHNR and CDR2 FQNEAQ (reference sequence). V lost 1 base to trimming and J lost 4 bases; unmatched junction nucleotides: 2. The CDR3 is 15 amino acids. CDR3 DNA: TGTGCCAGCAGCTTAGGGACTAGCGGGCTAGAGACCCAGTACTTC. This sequence encodes CASSLGTSGLETQYF.